This T cell receptor (beta chain) was sequenced for a study of T cell responses to AZD1222 COVID-19 vaccine. Points from the study as a whole: Scientists sampled the repertoires only once the peak T cell response had passed. It should be noted that donors were predominantly white British and more often female, and clonal diversity was possibly underestimated. An increase in Spike-specific TCR breadth and depth was observed after two AZD1222 doses. Close to half of all spike-specific TCRs reportedly target regions of the variants that are unmutated.

In regard to this clone: No antigen is known for it.

Profiled with immunoSEQ multiplex PCR; TCRdb holds only in-frame clones, not every one. The table records 120,000 to 150,000 clones, approximately 90% of them present only once. CDR3 size: 16 residues. From germline, CDR1 is ENHRY and CDR2 SYGVKD. Trimming took 3 bases from V and 6 from J; bases not matched to a gene: 10. The receptor comes from an adult in good health. The V call is TRBV10-3, the J call TRBJ2-1; TRBD1 matches 8 bases. Here the sequenced sample was peripheral blood, taken on day 0 of AZD1222 vaccination. The CDR3 here is CAISDEGQELGNEQFF. In nucleotides, the CDR3 is TGTGCCATCAGTGACGAGGGACAGGAACTCGGCAATGAGCAGTTCTTC.